The T cell receptor beta chain described here comes from a study of blood T cells in healthy people across ages. In this sample, this clonotype turned up a few times. The antigen is undetermined. Broader study findings: Observed TCR beta diversity showed a strong correlation with the percentage of naive T cells as measured by flow cytometry.

It was with a sample-barcoded 5' primer and a J-beta primer mix that a second PCR of roughly 7 to 12 cycles was run. Sequencing of every sample gave 3 million or more CDR3-containing paired-end reads. TCRdb redid the calling of the 5' RACE reads with MiXCR, one entry per CDR3 protein. The profile shows over 500,000 distinct CDR3 sequences, approximately 26% of them singletons. This same sample was also taken into another study, of T cells of mothers and their children. As that study records: At around 1.4 ug per 15 ul, all of the extracted RNA went into cDNA synthesis. It was observed that no persistent microchimeric T cell clones could be detected.

The source of this sequence is a boy aged 2 to 10 in good health. Sequencing was performed on blood.

This CDR3 reads CASSPQDNQETQYF. The CDR3 DNA sequence: TGTGCCAGCTCACCACAGGACAATCAAGAGACCCAGTACTTC. This chain connects TRBV18 to TRBJ2-5; D possibly corresponds to TRBD1 (5 bases). Trimming removed 1 base from V and 2 bases from J, with 8 bases in between. The CDR3 contains 14 residues. CDR1 is KGHSH and CDR2 is LQKENI in the germline V gene.